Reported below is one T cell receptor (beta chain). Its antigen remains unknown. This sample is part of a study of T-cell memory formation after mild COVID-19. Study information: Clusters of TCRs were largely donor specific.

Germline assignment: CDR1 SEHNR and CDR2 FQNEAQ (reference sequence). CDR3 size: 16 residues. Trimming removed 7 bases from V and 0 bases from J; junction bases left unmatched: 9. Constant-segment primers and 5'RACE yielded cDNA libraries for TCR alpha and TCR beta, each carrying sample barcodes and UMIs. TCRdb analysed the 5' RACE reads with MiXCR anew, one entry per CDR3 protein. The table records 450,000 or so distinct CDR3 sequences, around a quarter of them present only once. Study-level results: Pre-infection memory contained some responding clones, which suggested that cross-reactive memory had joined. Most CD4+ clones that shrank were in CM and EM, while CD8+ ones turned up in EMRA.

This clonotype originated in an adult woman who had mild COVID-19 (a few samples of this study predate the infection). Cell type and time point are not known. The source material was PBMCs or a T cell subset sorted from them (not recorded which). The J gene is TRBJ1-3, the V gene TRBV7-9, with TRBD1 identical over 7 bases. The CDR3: CASTRSGGSSGNTIYF. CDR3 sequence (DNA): TGTGCCAGCACCCGATCAGGGGGTAGCTCTGGAAACACCATATATTTT.